This T cell receptor (beta chain) was found in a study of OX40 agonist ivuxolimab in advanced cancers. Study-wide context: Participants, around 80% male, averaged approximately 65 years of age, ranging from roughly 20 to 79. Study-wide results and caveats: Researchers did not determine the expanded peripheral T cells' antigen specificity. Low clonal expansion, among the lowest seen, marked partial responders at 0.1-3.0 mg/kg.

About this clone: Its antigen is not identified.

V shed 6 bases and J shed 7 bases, with 19 bases lying between them. This CDR3 contains 16 residues. Germline loops: CDR1 SGHVS, CDR2 FQNEAQ. Using immunoSEQ multiplex PCR, the repertoire was profiled, and TCRdb retains in-frame clones only, with some absent. The repertoire holds about 59,000 clones, with around 87% as singletons. The starting material was CD4+ or CD8+ T cells sorted from blood, obtained in a trial of the OX40 agonist ivuxolimab. This receptor was identified in an adult with an advanced solid tumor such as melanoma, head and neck, liver or kidney cancer. J is TRBJ1-6 and V is TRBV7-8, with D perhaps TRBD1 (5 bases). CDR3 sequence (DNA): TGTGCCAGCAGACAGACAGTGCCTTTTGGGAATTCACCCCTCCACTTT. Its translation is CASRQTVPFGNSPLHF.